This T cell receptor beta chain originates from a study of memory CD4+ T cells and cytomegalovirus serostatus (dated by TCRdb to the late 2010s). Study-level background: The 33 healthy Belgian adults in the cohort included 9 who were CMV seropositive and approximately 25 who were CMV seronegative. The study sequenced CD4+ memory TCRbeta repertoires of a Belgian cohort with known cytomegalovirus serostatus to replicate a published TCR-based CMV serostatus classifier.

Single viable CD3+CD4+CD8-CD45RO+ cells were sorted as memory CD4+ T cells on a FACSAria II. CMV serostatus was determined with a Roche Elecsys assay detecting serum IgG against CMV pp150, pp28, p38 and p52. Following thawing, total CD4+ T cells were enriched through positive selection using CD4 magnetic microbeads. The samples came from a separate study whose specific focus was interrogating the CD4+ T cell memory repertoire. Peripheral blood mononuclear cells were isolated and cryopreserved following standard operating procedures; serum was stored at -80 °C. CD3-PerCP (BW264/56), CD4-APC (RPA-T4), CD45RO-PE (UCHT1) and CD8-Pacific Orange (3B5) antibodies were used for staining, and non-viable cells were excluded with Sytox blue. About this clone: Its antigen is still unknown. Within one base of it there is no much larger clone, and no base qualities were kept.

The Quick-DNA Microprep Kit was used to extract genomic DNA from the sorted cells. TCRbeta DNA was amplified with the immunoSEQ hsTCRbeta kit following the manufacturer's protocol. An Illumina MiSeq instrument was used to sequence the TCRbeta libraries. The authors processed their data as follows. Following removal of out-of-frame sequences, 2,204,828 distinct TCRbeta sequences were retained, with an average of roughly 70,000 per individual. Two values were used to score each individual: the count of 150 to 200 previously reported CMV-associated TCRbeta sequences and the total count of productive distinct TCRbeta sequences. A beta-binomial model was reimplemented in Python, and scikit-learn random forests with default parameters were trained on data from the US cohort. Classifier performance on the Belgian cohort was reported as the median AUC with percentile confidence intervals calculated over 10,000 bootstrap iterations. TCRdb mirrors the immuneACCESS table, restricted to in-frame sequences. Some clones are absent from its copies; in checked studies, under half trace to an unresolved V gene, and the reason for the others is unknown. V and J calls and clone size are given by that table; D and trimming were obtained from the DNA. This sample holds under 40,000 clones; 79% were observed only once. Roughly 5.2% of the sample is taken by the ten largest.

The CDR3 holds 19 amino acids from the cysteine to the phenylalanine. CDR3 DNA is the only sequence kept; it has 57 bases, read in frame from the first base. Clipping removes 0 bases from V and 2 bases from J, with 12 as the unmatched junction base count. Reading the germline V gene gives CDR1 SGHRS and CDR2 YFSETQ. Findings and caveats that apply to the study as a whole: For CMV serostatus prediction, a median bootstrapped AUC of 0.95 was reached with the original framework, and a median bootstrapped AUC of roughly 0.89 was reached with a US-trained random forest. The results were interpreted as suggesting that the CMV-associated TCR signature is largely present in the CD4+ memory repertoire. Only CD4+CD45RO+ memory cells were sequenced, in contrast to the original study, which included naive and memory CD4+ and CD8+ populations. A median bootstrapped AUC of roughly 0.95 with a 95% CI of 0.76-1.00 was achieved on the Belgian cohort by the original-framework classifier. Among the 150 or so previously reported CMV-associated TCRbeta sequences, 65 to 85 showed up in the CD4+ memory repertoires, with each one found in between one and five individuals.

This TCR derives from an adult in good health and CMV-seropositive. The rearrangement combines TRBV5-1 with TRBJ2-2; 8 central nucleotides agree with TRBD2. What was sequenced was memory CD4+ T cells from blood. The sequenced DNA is TGCGCCAGCAGCTTGGCCCAGTGGGGAGTAGCGGGAAACACCGGGGAGCTGTTTTTT. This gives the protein CASSLAQWGVAGNTGELFF. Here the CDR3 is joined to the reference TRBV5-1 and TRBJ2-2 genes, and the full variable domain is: KAGVTQTPRYLIKTRGQQVTLSCSPISGHRSVSWYQQTPGQGLQFLFEYFSETQRNKGNFPGRFSGRQFSNSRSEMNVSTLELGDSALYLCASSLAQWGVAGNTGELFFGEGSRLTVL.